The present T cell receptor (beta chain) was sequenced within a study of shared clonotypes between healthy human individuals. Naivety among CD8 cells was defined by CD45RO negativity and positive CCR7 selection, thereby excluding terminally differentiated effector memory CD45RA+ cells. Trimming stripped 3 bases from V and 4 bases from J, with 14 bases between. Germline V gives CDR1 WNHNN, CDR2 SYGVQD (reference sequence). CDR3 length: 15 amino acids. Produced via immunoSEQ multiplex PCR; TCRdb's table is partial and in-frame only. The repertoire holds fewer than 800,000 clones, around 90% seen once, with 20% to 25% in the top ten. The sample holds one count of this clone.

The source material was naive CD8+ T cells sorted from blood. The chain links TRBV10-1 to TRBJ2-3; D is ambiguous. This TCR was recovered from a man between 25 and 39 years old in good health. CDR3 sequence: CASSERRTAPDTQYF. CDR3 coding DNA: TGCGCCAGCAGTGAAAGACGGACGGCCCCAGATACGCAGTATTTT.